This entry lists 20 T cell receptor beta chains sequenced from one sample in a study of T cells in tuberculosis. Thawed, overnight-rested PBMC were stained with GMM-loaded CD1B tetramer, viability dye and anti-CD3, then sorted. The lipid loaded on the CD1B tetramers was C32 glucose monomycolate from Rhodococcus equi. The data were produced by immunoSEQ multiplex PCR, yet TCRdb's version contains in-frame clones alone and is incomplete. This table holds some 60,000 clones, around 81% found once. Sequenced sample: CD1b-GMM tetramer-negative cells sorted from PBMCs. These receptor sequences come from an adult woman with latent tuberculosis.

The V call is TRBV9, the J call TRBJ1-1, with a possible D match to TRBD1 (5 bases). The CDR3 consists of 14 residues. The V end lost 1 base, the J end lost 7 bases, and 14 bases lay between the germline ends. The germline CDR1 and CDR2 sequences are SGDLS and YYNGEE. CDR3 nucleotides: TGTGCCAGCAGCGTAAGCGAAGGGGCCTTTGAAGCTTTCTTT. Protein product: CASSVSEGAFEAFF. The whole variable domain, filled in from reference TRBV9 and TRBJ1-1, reads DSGVTQTPKHLITATGQRVTLRCSPRSGDLSVYWYQQSLDQGLQFLIQYYNGEERAKGNILERFSAQQFPDLHSELNLSSLELGDSALYFCASSVSEGAFEAFFGQGTRLTVV.

In this sample, this clone turned up a few times. CDR3 residues: CASSPERRLGTQYF. In DNA, the CDR3 is TGTGCCAGCAGCCCAGAGAGGCGATTAGGTACGCAGTATTTT. J is TRBJ2-3 and V is TRBV11-2, with no clear D. Germline V gene data show CDR1 as SGHAT and CDR2 as FQNNGV. Trimming took off 5 bases at V and 8 bases at J, with 17 bases between the two ends. This CDR3 has 14 amino acids.

This chain joins TRBV4-1 and TRBJ2-2, with 9 bases that match TRBD1. V was clipped by 6 bases and J by 4 bases; unmatched bases: 3. Looked up from germline, CDR1 is MGHRA and CDR2 is YSYEKL. The CDR3 consists of 14 residues. This chain's CDR3 is CASRQGAGTGELFF. CDR3 coding DNA: TGCGCCAGCAGACAGGGGGCCGGCACCGGGGAGCTGTTTTTT.

The rearrangement joins TRBV5-6 to TRBJ2-2; D possibly corresponds to TRBD2 (7 bases). Between the trimmed V and J ends, which lost 4 bases and 1 base, there was a span of 14 bases. Germline V gene lookup returns CDR1 SGHDT and CDR2 YYEEEE. The CDR3 covers 16 residues. CDR3 amino acids: CASSKGGTVNTGELFF. The CDR3 region has the DNA TGTGCCAGCAGCAAGGGGGGGACGGTGAACACCGGGGAGCTGTTTTTT.

The CDR3 here is CASSLSVGELFF. As DNA, the CDR3 is TGTGCCAGCAGTTTATCCGTCGGGGAGCTGTTTTTT. The chain recombines TRBV28 with TRBJ2-2; unclear D gene. Deletions cut 1 base from V and 7 bases from J, with 4 bases between. Germline assignment: CDR1 MDHEN and CDR2 SYDVKM. CDR3 length: 12 residues.

The chain carries TRBV6-1 and TRBJ1-2; 7 nucleotides match TRBD1. Germline values: CDR1 MNHNS, CDR2 SASEGT. The CDR3 is made up of 13 amino acids. V was clipped by 4 bases and J by 7 bases; unmatched bases: 6. In DNA, the CDR3 is TGTGCCAGCAGTGGTACAGGGGTGGGTGGCTACACCTTC. Protein product: CASSGTGVGGYTF.

This chain joins TRBV5-1 and TRBJ2-2, with D hard to call. Trimming took off 2 bases at V and 0 bases at J, with 5 bases between the two ends. Germline assignment: CDR1 SGHRS and CDR2 YFSETQ. The CDR3 has 14 residues. The CDR3 here is CASSFSPNTGELFF. In nucleotides, the CDR3 is TGCGCCAGCAGCTTCTCTCCGAACACCGGGGAGCTGTTTTTT.

V and J are TRBV7-9 and TRBJ2-5, with D possibly being TRBD2 (6 bases). Germline CDR1 SEHNR, CDR2 FQNEAQ (reference sequence). The CDR3 is 14 residues long. The ends were cut back, 1 base at V and 5 bases at J, with 11 bases in the middle. This CDR3 is CASSLVSSGETQYF. The CDR3 DNA reads as TGTGCCAGCAGCTTAGTATCGAGCGGGGAGACCCAGTACTTC.

The V and J genes are TRBV28 and TRBJ1-6; unclear D gene. The V gene lost 1 base and the J gene lost 4 bases, with 5 bases spanning the gap. The CDR3 loop spans 14 amino acids. CDR1 is MDHEN, CDR2 SYDVKM, per germline. The CDR3 region has the DNA TGTGCCAGCAGTTTATCGGGATATAATTCACCCCTCCACTTT. Translated, it gives CASSLSGYNSPLHF.

This clone came up a few times. V and J are TRBV6-6 and TRBJ2-7; D call uncertain. Germline-derived CDR1 and CDR2 are MNHNY and SVGAGI (reference sequence). The V and J ends lost 4 bases and 3 bases respectively, with 7 bases between them. The CDR3 covers 12 residues. CDR3 amino acids: CASSFLDYEQYF. CDR3 coding DNA: TGTGCCAGCAGTTTCCTAGACTACGAGCAGTACTTC.

The chain employs TRBV25-1 and TRBJ2-5, with 8 bases aligning to TRBD1. The better agreement between TRBJ2-7 and the DNA end casts doubt on the J call. The length of the CDR3 is 15 residues. CDR1 and CDR2 from the germline V gene are MGHDK and SYGVNS. The CDR3 loop reads CASSEGNRGSYEQYF. The CDR3 DNA is TGTGCCAGCAGTGAAGGGAACAGGGGGTCCTACGAGCAGTACTTC.

This chain uses TRBV18 with TRBJ1-1, with a weak D call TRBD1 (6 bases). This CDR3 contains 16 residues. Trimming cost V 6 bases and J 3 bases, with 20 bases left between them. Germline CDR1 KGHSH, CDR2 LQKENI. Here the CDR3 DNA reads TGTGCCAGCTCCACCCCTCGGGGGGCTCGAGACACTGAAGCTTTCTTT. Its protein product is CASSTPRGARDTEAFF. Based on the CDR3 plus reference TRBV18 and TRBJ1-1, the full variable domain is NAGVMQNPRHLVRRRGQEARLRCSPMKGHSHVYWYRQLPEEGLKFMVYLQKENIIDESGMPKERFSAEFPKEGPSILRIQQVVRGDSAAYFCASSTPRGARDTEAFFGQGTRLTVV.

The chain links TRBV28 to TRBJ2-1; TRBD1 aligns across 8 bases. V dropped 5 bases and J dropped 5; count of bases not matched to a gene: 5. The germline CDR1 and CDR2 sequences are MDHEN and SYDVKM. The CDR3 has 14 amino acids. CDR3 sequence reads: CASSRQGRNNEQFF. Here the CDR3 DNA reads TGTGCCAGCAGTCGACAGGGGAGAAACAATGAGCAGTTCTTC.

This clone has only one observation. The DNA for the CDR3 is TGTGCCAGCACAATTGGACAGGGGAACACTGAAGCTTTCTTT. Its protein product is CASTIGQGNTEAFF. J is TRBJ1-1 and V is TRBV6-5; TRBD1 matches 8 bases. V lost 7 bases, J lost 1 base, and 5 bases stayed unmatched. The germline V gene has CDR1 MNHEY and CDR2 SVGAGI. CDR3 length: 14 residues.

The sample holds a few counts of this clone. V usage is TRBV5-8 and J usage is TRBJ2-5; D unclear. Germline CDR1 SGHTS, CDR2 YDEGEE. V lost 4 bases to trimming and J lost 1 base, with 14 bases between them. This CDR3 has 15 residues. The CDR3 region has the DNA TGTGCCAGCAGCGGCCAGGTGACCCTCCAAGAGACCCAGTACTTC. It encodes CASSGQVTLQETQYF.

The chain uses TRBV9 and TRBJ1-5, with TRBD1 as a possible D gene (6 bases). Trimming removed 4 bases at V and 4 bases at J, with 12 bases between. The length of the CDR3 is 14 residues. Looked up from germline, CDR1 is SGDLS and CDR2 is YYNGEE. The CDR3 DNA is TGTGCCAGCAGCAGAGGGGGAACAAATCAGCCCCAGCATTTT. Protein product: CASSRGGTNQPQHF.

In this sample, this clone turned up a few times. The chain has TRBV25-1 and TRBJ1-4; a weak D match, TRBD1 (6 bases). V lost 3 bases, J lost 7 bases, and 12 bases lay in between. Germline assignment: CDR1 MGHDK and CDR2 SYGVNS. The CDR3 covers 14 residues. In nucleotides, the CDR3 is TGTGCCAGCAGTGACAGGGGAAGTAGTGAAAAACTGTTTTTT. It specifies CASSDRGSSEKLFF.

DNA for the CDR3: TGTGCCAGCAGCGTGAGCGGGAGGGCCGAGACCCAGTACTTC. Residues: CASSVSGRAETQYF. J is TRBJ2-5 and V is TRBV2; 10 positions agree with TRBD2. Germline values: CDR1 SNHLY, CDR2 FYNNEI. This CDR3 has 14 amino acids. V trimming: 6 bases; J trimming: 5 bases; junction bases outside the gene matches: 6.

The table lists this clone with a count of one. The chain has TRBV18 and TRBJ2-6, with D tentatively TRBD1 (5 bases). This CDR3 is built from 17 residues. The V gene's germline CDR1 is KGHSH and CDR2 LQKENI. V dropped 2 bases and J dropped 0 bases, with 11 bases sitting between them. For the CDR3, the DNA is TGTGCCAGCTCACCAAGGTTAGGGGACTCTGGGGCCAACGTCCTGACTTTC. Residues: CASSPRLGDSGANVLTF.

As regards this clone: The limits of the CDR3 on the DNA are not certain, so only TCRdb's listed CDR3 is given. The chain carries TRBV21-1 and TRBJ2-7; the table gives TRBD2 as D, unverified against the DNA. TRBV21-1 is an annotated pseudogene. The CDR3 is 16 amino acids in total, end residues counted. CDR3 amino acids: CASPKVGRGSSYEQYF.